What follows are 24 T cell receptor beta chains derived from one specimen sequenced in a study of graft-versus-host responses after intestinal transplantation. Sequencing used immunoSEQ multiplex PCR; TCRdb keeps in-frame clones, though not all of them. This sample yields under 50,000 clones, of which under 90% are seen a single time; around 6.9% belongs to the top ten. This specimen consisted of PBMCs, obtained roughly 270 days after transplant. The receptors here all came from a human patient who received an intestinal transplant, so some T cells may come from the graft donor.

The rearrangement links TRBV7-8 to TRBJ1-3; D remains ambiguous. The CDR3 consists of 15 residues. Deletions cut 1 base from V and 4 bases from J, with 11 bases between. Germline V CDR1 and CDR2: SGHVS, FQNEAQ. The CDR3, as DNA: TGTGCCAGCAGCTTAGGGATACTGGACGGAAACACCATATATTTT. Translation: CASSLGILDGNTIYF.

In the case of this clone: A read error may account for a junction end that differs from germline. The chain couples TRBV6-1 to TRBJ2-6; 8 bases are shared with TRBD1. Germline lookup yields CDR1 MNHNS and CDR2 SASEGT. The CDR3 totals 18 residues. CDR3 coding DNA: TGTGCCAGCAGTGAGTTCGGACAGGGTCGCTCTGGGGCCAACGTCCTGGCTTTC. This translates into CASSEFGQGRSGANVLAF.

The chain uses TRBV5-6 and TRBJ1-1; unclear D gene. V lost 0 bases and J lost 4, with 7 bases in between. CDR1 SGHDT and CDR2 YYEEEE come from the germline V gene. The CDR3 spans 13 residues. This chain's CDR3 is CASSLAEGTEAFF. CDR3 bases: TGTGCCAGCAGCTTGGCCGAGGGCACTGAAGCTTTCTTT.

This chain links TRBV19 with TRBJ1-1; D might be TRBD1 (6 bases). In germline, CDR1 is LNHDA, CDR2 SQIVND (reference sequence). V lost 7 bases and J 6 bases, leaving 24 bases between the germline ends. The CDR3 has 16 residues. CDR3 DNA sequence: TGTGCCAGTACCTCCCAGGCGGGGGGCGCTTGGGCTGAAGCTTTCTTT. This encodes CASTSQAGGAWAEAFF.

The sample holds a few counts of this clone. The rearrangement links TRBV6-1 to TRBJ2-6; D is perhaps TRBD2 (6 bases). This CDR3 has 16 amino acids. V was clipped by 4 bases and J by 4 bases, with 14 bases between them. Germline V gene data show CDR1 as MNHNS and CDR2 as SASEGT. The CDR3 sequence is CASSAQWGDGANVLTF. CDR3 nucleotide sequence: TGTGCCAGCAGTGCCCAGTGGGGGGACGGGGCCAACGTCCTGACTTTC.

V is TRBV5-1 and J is TRBJ1-1; no clear D. V was trimmed by 1 base and J by 0 bases, leaving 4 bases between them. CDR3 length equals 13 residues. Per germline, CDR1 SGHRS and CDR2 YFSETQ. The CDR3 region is CASSLSLNTEAFF. DNA of the CDR3: TGCGCCAGCAGCTTGAGTCTGAACACTGAAGCTTTCTTT.

This clone was counted between two and nine times. The rearrangement joins TRBV10-1 to TRBJ2-3, with a possible D match to TRBD1 (6 bases). V shed 3 bases and J shed 2 bases, with 18 bases lying between them. The length of the CDR3 is 17 residues. Germline lookup yields CDR1 WNHNN and CDR2 SYGVQD (reference sequence). CDR3 sequence (DNA): TGCGCCAGCAGTGAATCGACAGGACAACTTATCACAGATACGCAGTATTTT. It is translated as CASSESTGQLITDTQYF.

The rearrangement links TRBV7-3 to TRBJ2-1; 8 bases agree with TRBD2. The CDR3 covers 15 residues. V dropped 5 bases and J dropped 4; count of bases not matched to a gene: 7. CDR1 and CDR2 (germline): SGHTA, FQGTGA. The CDR3 reads CASSPGGAGYNEQFF. The CDR3 bases are TGTGCCAGCAGCCCCGGGGGGGCGGGTTACAATGAGCAGTTCTTC.

The V and J genes are TRBV20-1 and TRBJ1-1; unclear D gene. The CDR3 spans 11 residues. Germline V gives CDR1 DFQATT, CDR2 SNEGSKA (reference sequence). Trimming took 5 bases from V and 8 from J, leaving 12 bases between them. In DNA form, the CDR3 reads TGCAGTGCTGCCCCCGGGGTGGAAGCTTTCTTT. This sequence encodes CSAAPGVEAFF.

The genes are TRBV5-1 and TRBJ1-3; 8 positions agree with TRBD1. This CDR3 is 16 amino acids long. V shed 3 bases, J shed 3 bases, and the junction held 8 bases outside the gene matches. Germline lookup yields CDR1 SGHRS and CDR2 YFSETQ. The CDR3 nucleotides are TGCGCCAGCAGCTCAACAGACAGGGGCGGTGGAAACACCATATATTTT. It codes for CASSSTDRGGGNTIYF.

The rearrangement joins TRBV7-9 to TRBJ2-5; perhaps TRBD2 as D (6 bases). The CDR3 has 14 amino acids. Germline V gene data show CDR1 as SEHNR and CDR2 as FQNEAQ (reference sequence). Trimming pared 2 bases from V and 5 bases from J, leaving 12 bases between. The CDR3 coding sequence is TGTGCCAGCAGCTTAATGGGTGCGGGGGAGACCCAGTACTTC. It codes for CASSLMGAGETQYF.

The CDR3 sequence is CASSYPDSYTEAFF. The CDR3 coding sequence is TGTGCCAGCAGTTATCCTGACAGTTACACTGAAGCTTTCTTT. The chain is built from TRBV6-6 and TRBJ1-1; possible D gene TRBD1, 5 bases. Trimming cost V 3 bases and J 3 bases, with 11 bases left between them. CDR3 length equals 14 residues. CDR1 is MNHNY, CDR2 SVGAGI, per germline (reference sequence).

This sequence joins TRBV7-8 and TRBJ2-5, with TRBD1 matching over 9 bases. The CDR3 loop spans 14 amino acids. The junction had 5 bases not matched to a gene; V was cut back by 6 bases and J by 3 bases. Germline V gene sequence: CDR1 SGHVS, CDR2 FQNEAQ. The DNA for the CDR3 is TGTGCCAGCAGTCACCGGGACAGGGAAGAGACCCAGTACTTC. Amino acids: CASSHRDREETQYF.

CDR3 DNA sequence: TGCGCCAGCAGCTTATCAGGGGAGCCTCACTCTGGAAACACCATATATTTT. Translation gives CASSLSGEPHSGNTIYF. The J gene is TRBJ1-3, the V gene TRBV5-1; weak D call: TRBD1 (6 bases). Germline V gene sequence: CDR1 SGHRS, CDR2 YFSETQ. Trimming took off 2 bases at V and 0 bases at J, with 15 bases between the two ends. The CDR3 consists of 17 residues.

CDR3 DNA: TGTGCCAGCAGCAACTCCTACGAGCAGTACTTC. Encoded protein: CASSNSYEQYF. The V and J genes are TRBV7-8 and TRBJ2-7, with D hard to call. The CDR3 is 11 amino acids. Trimming removed 5 bases from V and 0 bases from J, with 2 bases in between. Germline values: CDR1 SGHVS, CDR2 FQNEAQ.

The CDR3 nucleotides read TGTGCCAGCACATCCACCGGGGAGCTGTTTTTT. Protein product: CASTSTGELFF. The chain has TRBV6-5 and TRBJ2-2, with D hard to call. Germline-derived CDR1 and CDR2 are MNHEY and SVGAGI. The CDR3 runs 11 residues. The germline V and J ends were trimmed by 7 bases and 4 bases, with 4 bases remaining between them.

The V and J genes are TRBV10-3 and TRBJ2-7; no firm D call. The J call may be wrong; the DNA end is better matched by TRBJ2-1. CDR3 length: 15 residues. Germline CDR1 ENHRY, CDR2 SYGVKD. The CDR3 bases are TGTGCCATCAGTGAGTCGGCGATTGCAAGCAATGAGCAGTTCTTC. Its translation is CAISESAIASNEQFF.

The chain couples TRBV6-5 to TRBJ1-2, with 7 bases identical to TRBD1. This CDR3 region has 14 residues. After removal of 2 bases from V and 4 bases from J, the junction contained 4 bases not matched to a gene. CDR1 MNHEY and CDR2 SVGAGI come from the germline V gene. CDR3 DNA sequence: TGTGCCAGCAGTTACAAAGGGGGCGTCTATGGCTACACCTTC. Encoded protein: CASSYKGGVYGYTF.

This chain uses TRBV28 with TRBJ2-2; 7 bases map to TRBD2. Germline V CDR1 and CDR2: MDHEN, SYDVKM. J lost 7 bases, V lost 3 bases, and 8 bases had no gene match. The CDR3 loop spans 15 amino acids. The CDR3 nucleotides are TGTGCCAGCAGTTTTGGCGGGGGATTGGGCGGGGAGCTGTTTTTT. Translating it yields CASSFGGGLGGELFF.

J is TRBJ1-1 and V is TRBV25-1; D perhaps matches TRBD1 (6 bases). Germline loops: CDR1 MGHDK, CDR2 SYGVNS. Trimming cost V 6 bases and J 1 base, with 15 bases left between them. This CDR3 has 15 residues. CDR3 amino acids: CASRARDTPNTEAFF. CDR3 bases: TGTGCCAGCAGAGCCCGGGACACCCCGAACACTGAAGCTTTCTTT.

The chain couples TRBV13 to TRBJ1-1; D unresolved. The CDR3 runs to 13 residues. CDR1 is PRHDT, CDR2 FYEKMQ, per germline (reference sequence). Trimming took off 5 bases at V and 2 bases at J, with 9 bases between the two ends. In nucleotides, the CDR3 is TGTGCCAGCAGCCTCGGGCCAAACACTGAAGCTTTCTTT. Translation: CASSLGPNTEAFF.

The rearrangement links TRBV5-1 to TRBJ2-1; TRBD1 agrees at 9 bases. The V and J ends lost 0 bases and 7 bases, in that order; junction bases with no gene match: 8. Germline V lookup: CDR1 SGHRS, CDR2 YFSETQ. The CDR3 has 16 residues. The CDR3: CASSLEGQGIGNEQFF. DNA for the CDR3: TGCGCCAGCAGCTTGGAGGGACAGGGAATAGGGAATGAGCAGTTCTTC.

The genes are TRBV6-4 and TRBJ2-1, with 7 bases aligning to TRBD1. Trimming removed 3 bases from V and 0 bases from J; junction bases left unmatched: 2. The CDR3 is 15 residues long. The germline V gene has CDR1 MRHNA and CDR2 SNTAGT. In nucleotides, the CDR3 is TGTGCCAGCAGTGAGGGACAGAGCTCCTACAATGAGCAGTTCTTC. As protein: CASSEGQSSYNEQFF.

V is TRBV11-2 and J is TRBJ2-1, with 14 bases lining up with TRBD2. The V gene end was trimmed by 5 bases and the J gene end by 6 bases; junction bases not matched to a gene: 3. CDR3 length: 15 amino acids. In germline, CDR1 is SGHAT, CDR2 FQNNGV. The DNA of the CDR3 is TGTGCCAGCAGCCTGACTAGCGGGGGGGCCAATGAGCAGTTCTTC. Amino acid sequence: CASSLTSGGANEQFF.